The 11 T cell receptor beta chains presented below share a single source sample, sequenced in a study of response to subunit inactivated influenza vaccine. TCRdb processed the RT-PCR reads anew with MiXCR; each CDR3 protein has one entry. The sample shows some 500,000 distinct CDR3 sequences, 10% to 15% of them seen only once. The material was PBMCs from blood, obtained 35 to 45 days after vaccination. These receptors were taken from a man aged 50 to 60 who received an inactivated influenza vaccine.

The chain uses TRBV7-2 and TRBJ2-3; tentatively, D is TRBD1 (6 bases). Germline loops: CDR1 SGHTA, CDR2 FQGNSA. Trimming shortened V by 3 bases and J by 8 bases, and 9 bases separated the two germline ends. The CDR3 runs to 12 residues. CDR3 nucleotide sequence: TGTGCCAGCAGCTTGACAGGCCGTACGCAGTATTTT. The encoded protein is CASSLTGRTQYF.

This rearrangement joins TRBV2 to TRBJ1-1; 7 nucleotides line up with TRBD1. Germline assignment: CDR1 SNHLY and CDR2 FYNNEI. V gave up 3 bases and J gave up 1 base; unmatched junction bases: 5. The length of the CDR3 is 15 residues. The CDR3 nucleotides are TGTGCCAGCAGTGACCCCCGGACAGGGAACACTGAAGCTTTCTTT. This codes for CASSDPRTGNTEAFF.

The sample holds many counts of this clonotype. V and J are TRBV14 and TRBJ2-3, with D perhaps TRBD1 or TRBD2 (5 bases each). CDR3 size: 16 residues. Trimming removed 0 bases from V and 2 bases from J, with 12 bases in between. Germline values: CDR1 SGHDN, CDR2 FVKESK. CDR3 amino acids: CASSQEGTANTDTQYF. The CDR3 nucleotides are TGTGCCAGCAGCCAAGAGGGGACGGCGAACACAGATACGCAGTATTTT.

The genes are TRBV20-1 and TRBJ2-7, with D tentatively TRBD1 (6 bases). Germline assignment: CDR1 DFQATT and CDR2 SNEGSKA (reference sequence). V shed 0 bases and J shed 4 bases, with 7 bases lying between them. The CDR3 is 12 amino acids. CDR3 nucleotides: TGCAGTGCTAGAGAACAGGGTTACGAGCAGTACTTC. Its translation is CSAREQGYEQYF.

The CDR3 bases are TGCAGCGTCAAAGACGTCGGCGGACTAGCGGCCTACGAGCAGTACTTC. Residues: CSVKDVGGLAAYEQYF. The chain is built from TRBV29-1 and TRBJ2-7; TRBD2 matches at 10 bases. Unmatched junction bases numbered 13, after V lost 6 bases and J lost 2 bases. Germline-derived CDR1 and CDR2 are SQVTM and ANQGSEA. CDR3 length: 16 amino acids.

On this clonotype: At one end, the junction sequence differs from germline, possibly due to a read error. The rearrangement uses TRBV28 and TRBJ2-1; TRBD2 matches 8 bases. The CDR3 is 16 amino acids. Germline-derived CDR1 and CDR2 are MDHEN and SYDVKM. Here the CDR3 DNA reads TGTGCCAGCAGTCAATATAGCGGGACCCCATACAATGACCAGTTCTTC. Residues: CASSQYSGTPYNDQFF.

V is TRBV20-1 and J is TRBJ2-7; TRBD2 matches at 8 bases. V was clipped by 3 bases and J by 3 bases; unmatched bases: 7. CDR1 and CDR2 from the germline V gene are DFQATT and SNEGSKA (reference sequence). This CDR3 has 14 amino acids. The CDR3 spells CSARSSAGVYEQYF. The CDR3 DNA reads TGCAGTGCTAGGAGTTCAGCGGGGGTCTACGAGCAGTACTTC.

V is TRBV28 and J is TRBJ2-1, with a weak D call TRBD2 (6 bases). The CDR3 is 14 amino acids. Trimming cost V 6 bases and J 8 bases, with 17 bases left between them. Germline CDR1 reads MDHEN; CDR2 reads SYDVKM. The CDR3 sequence: CASRSLGGRHEQFF. DNA of the CDR3: TGTGCCAGCAGGAGTCTGGGGGGAAGGCATGAGCAGTTCTTC.

The chain joins TRBV9 to TRBJ2-1; 12 bases map to TRBD1. The CDR3 is 16 amino acids. The trim removed 4 bases at V and 7 bases at J, leaving 9 bases unmatched. Germline assignment: CDR1 SGDLS and CDR2 YYNGEE. This CDR3 reads CASSYHRGQGANEQFF. CDR3 DNA sequence: TGTGCCAGCAGCTACCACCGGGGACAGGGGGCGAATGAGCAGTTCTTC. Together with reference TRBV9 and TRBJ2-1, the CDR3 gives the full variable domain: DSGVTQTPKHLITATGQRVTLRCSPRSGDLSVYWYQQSLDQGLQFLIQYYNGEERAKGNILERFSAQQFPDLHSELNLSSLELGDSALYFCASSYHRGQGANEQFFGPGTRLTVL.

The V call is TRBV20-1, the J call TRBJ2-2, with D hard to call. The CDR3 extends over 14 amino acids. Trimming pared 3 bases from V and 1 base from J, leaving 9 bases between. Looked up from germline, CDR1 is DFQATT and CDR2 is SNEGSKA (reference sequence). The CDR3 sequence: CSARDGQNTGELFF. DNA for the CDR3: TGCAGTGCTAGGGACGGGCAGAACACCGGGGAGCTGTTTTTT.

This clonotype came up a few times. V and J are TRBV25-1 and TRBJ2-2; 9 bases agree with TRBD1. CDR3 length: 15 residues. The germline V gene encodes CDR1 MGHDK and CDR2 SYGVNS. J was trimmed by 0 bases and V by 4 bases; bases with no gene match: 0. The CDR3 here is CASSGQGANTGELFF. The CDR3 DNA follows: TGTGCCAGCAGTGGACAGGGGGCGAACACCGGGGAGCTGTTTTTT.